The 32 T cell receptor beta chains presented below share a single source sample, sequenced in a study of PD-1 blockade in classical Hodgkin lymphoma. The time point was: cycle 4 day 1 (C4D1), after about 6 weeks of nivolumab. No patient escaped relapse after autologous stem cell transplantation, and brentuximab vedotin exposure varied. It was by magnetic negative selection that CD4+ T cells were purified from thawed PBMCs. The assay was immunoSEQ multiplex PCR, and TCRdb's table has in-frame clones only and misses some. Of 20,000 to 25,000 clones listed, 75% to 90% are singletons. The sequenced sample was CD4+ T cells from blood, obtained before the fourth cycle of nivolumab. All receptors derive from a human donor with classical Hodgkin lymphoma.

This clone was counted once. The CDR3 spells CASSSQDRGKLFF. The DNA for the CDR3 is TGTGCCAGCAGCTCCCAAGACAGAGGGAAACTGTTTTTT. This sequence joins TRBV7-2 and TRBJ1-4, with D maybe TRBD1 (5 bases). The CDR3 sequence is 13 residues long. The V end was cut by 4 bases, the J end by 11 bases, with 14 bases between. Germline lookup yields CDR1 SGHTA and CDR2 FQGNSA.

The chain couples TRBV5-4 to TRBJ2-6; D may correspond to TRBD1 or TRBD2 (5 bases each). The CDR3 extends over 15 amino acids. The germline V and J ends were trimmed by 9 bases and 2 bases, with 15 bases remaining between them. Germline CDR1 and CDR2: SGHNT and YYREEE (reference sequence). CDR3 sequence (DNA): TGTGCCACAGGGAGTGAGGGAACTGGGGCCAACGTCCTGACTTTC. This translates into CATGSEGTGANVLTF. Full variable domain (missing parts from reference TRBV5-4 and TRBJ2-6): ETGVTQSPTHLIKTRGQQVTLRCSSQSGHNTVSWYQQALGQGPQFIFQYYREEENGRGNFPPRFSGLQFPNYSSELNVNALELDDSALYLCATGSEGTGANVLTFGAGSRLTVL.

The chain uses TRBV6-1 and TRBJ1-4, with TRBD1 matching over 7 bases. The CDR3 consists of 14 residues. The germline V gene has CDR1 MNHNS and CDR2 SASEGT. Losses at the gene ends were 6 bases for V and 8 bases for J; bases not matched to a gene: 9. The CDR3 protein is CASRDRARGEKLFF. The DNA of the CDR3 is TGTGCCAGCAGAGACAGGGCCCGGGGGGAAAAACTGTTTTTT.

The chain recombines TRBV19 with TRBJ2-7, with D possibly TRBD2 on 6 matching bases. Germline CDR1 reads LNHDA; CDR2 reads SQIVND (reference sequence). Trimming stripped 1 base from V and 7 bases from J, with 17 bases between. The CDR3 is made up of 15 amino acids. The CDR3 DNA is TGTGCCAGTAGTATAGTAGGCGGGGCCCGGGGAGAGCAGTACTTC. This gives the protein CASSIVGGARGEQYF.

The CDR3 region has the DNA TGTGCCAGCAGCGTACAGGGCCGGAACACTGAAGCTTTCTTT. Its protein product is CASSVQGRNTEAFF. This chain links TRBV9 with TRBJ1-1; D perhaps matches TRBD1 (5 bases). Trimming removed 1 base at V and 1 base at J, with 8 bases between. CDR1 is SGDLS and CDR2 is YYNGEE in the germline V gene. The CDR3 sequence is 14 residues long.

The V gene is TRBV2, the J gene TRBJ1-1, with D tentatively TRBD1 (5 bases). Trimming removed 6 bases from V and 5 bases from J, with 16 bases in between. This CDR3 is built from 14 residues. Per germline, CDR1 SNHLY and CDR2 FYNNEI. The CDR3 here is CASSAGTAGTEAFF. As DNA, the CDR3 is TGTGCCAGCAGCGCCGGGACGGCAGGGACTGAAGCTTTCTTT.

This clone was counted once. This chain links TRBV5-6 with TRBJ2-4, with 9 nucleotides matching TRBD1. V was pared by 4 bases and J by 9 bases, with 8 bases of the junction left unmatched. This CDR3 has 14 amino acids. CDR1 is SGHDT and CDR2 is YYEEEE in the germline V gene. The CDR3 coding sequence is TGTGCCAGCAGCCCCGGGGGACAGGGAAGCATTCAGTACTTC. Translation: CASSPGGQGSIQYF.

A note on this clone: The sample carries other DNA sequences with the same CDR3. The genes are TRBV18 and TRBJ2-7; 8 bases align to TRBD2. Germline lookup yields CDR1 KGHSH and CDR2 LQKENI. Trimming took 3 bases from V and 6 from J; bases not matched to a gene: 1. This CDR3 has 12 residues. The CDR3 region has the DNA TGTGCCAGCTCACCTCGGGGGGGCGAGCAGTACTTC. Translating it yields CASSPRGGEQYF.

V gene TRBV5-1 combines with J gene TRBJ2-1; no clear D. CDR1 is SGHRS, CDR2 YFSETQ, per germline. V lost 0 bases to trimming and J lost 3 bases, with 7 bases between them. CDR3 length: 14 amino acids. CDR3 loop: CASSLGGDYNEQFF. In DNA form, the CDR3 reads TGCGCCAGCAGCTTGGGTGGGGACTACAATGAGCAGTTCTTC. The full variable domain, rest sourced from reference TRBV5-1 and TRBJ2-1, is KAGVTQTPRYLIKTRGQQVTLSCSPISGHRSVSWYQQTPGQGLQFLFEYFSETQRNKGNFPGRFSGRQFSNSRSEMNVSTLELGDSALYLCASSLGGDYNEQFFGPGTRLTVL.

The chain is built from TRBV19 and TRBJ1-3, with a weak D call TRBD1 (6 bases). CDR3 length: 15 residues. The V end was cut by 3 bases, the J end by 2 bases, with 11 bases between. The germline V gene has CDR1 LNHDA and CDR2 SQIVND (reference sequence). The CDR3 region has the DNA TGTGCCAGTAGTATTATTGCAGGGGCTGGAAACACCATATATTTT. As protein: CASSIIAGAGNTIYF.

This clone occurred a few times. The chain employs TRBV28 and TRBJ1-2; no firm D call. Germline values: CDR1 MDHEN, CDR2 SYDVKM. This CDR3 has 12 residues. Deletions cut 5 bases from V and 6 bases from J, with 10 bases between. The CDR3 DNA reads as TGTGCCAGCAGTGGCTCAAGGGATGGCTACACCTTC. Amino acid sequence: CASSGSRDGYTF.

The J gene is TRBJ2-5, the V gene TRBV12-5; no clear D gene. The V and J ends lost 3 bases and 5 bases respectively, with 19 bases between them. The CDR3 runs to 16 residues. Germline V CDR1 and CDR2: LGHNT, FRNRAP. This CDR3 reads CASGFLPSRSRETQYF. The CDR3 DNA sequence: TGTGCTAGTGGTTTCCTCCCGAGTCGAAGCAGGGAGACCCAGTACTTC. The full variable domain, its missing parts supplied by reference TRBV12-5 and TRBJ2-5, is DARVTQTPRHKVTEMGQEVTMRCQPILGHNTVFWYRQTMMQGLELLAYFRNRAPLDDSGMPKDRFSAEMPDATLATLKIQPSEPRDSAVYFCASGFLPSRSRETQYFGPGTRLLVL.

In its sample, this clone was seen a few times. The chain combines TRBV2 with TRBJ1-5, with D hard to call. Germline CDR1 and CDR2: SNHLY and FYNNEI. The CDR3 covers 14 residues. The V and J ends lost 2 bases and 7 bases respectively, with 12 bases between them. Written as DNA, the CDR3 is TGTGCCAGCAGTGAACTCGGGTACCAGCAGCCCCAGCATTTT. Encoded protein: CASSELGYQQPQHF.

This clone was counted between two and nine times. V and J are TRBV30 and TRBJ1-3; D unclear. Per the germline V gene, CDR1 is GTSNPN and CDR2 is SVGIG (reference sequence). The length of the CDR3 is 13 residues. V was trimmed by 5 bases and J by 9 bases, leaving 17 bases between them. The CDR3 spells CAWLRLSGSTIYF. CDR3 DNA sequence: TGTGCCTGGTTACGGCTAAGTGGCAGCACCATATATTTT.

This sequence joins TRBV6-6 and TRBJ1-2; 11 bases are a match to TRBD1. There are 16 residues in the CDR3. The germline CDR1 and CDR2 sequences are MNHNY and SVGAGI (reference sequence). The ends lost 2 bases at V and 7 bases at J; junction bases unmatched: 9. CDR3 amino acids: CASSYPGTGGESGYTF. The CDR3 DNA follows: TGTGCCAGCAGTTACCCCGGGACAGGGGGTGAGTCTGGCTACACCTTC.

The rearrangement joins TRBV7-9 to TRBJ1-1; no definite D call. V was shortened by 1 base and J by 6 bases, with 9 bases between the two germline ends. The CDR3 has 13 residues. CDR1 and CDR2 (germline): SEHNR, FQNEAQ (reference sequence). CDR3 amino acids: CASSLGGRSEAFF. In nucleotides, the CDR3 is TGTGCCAGCAGCTTAGGAGGTAGGTCTGAAGCTTTCTTT.

The V call is TRBV28, the J call TRBJ1-5; TRBD1 is a possible D gene (5 bases). The CDR3 length is 14 residues. CDR1 is MDHEN, CDR2 SYDVKM, per germline. V shed 2 bases and J shed 6 bases, with 11 bases lying between them. CDR3 sequence reads: CASSLAGTGQPQHF. For the CDR3, the DNA is TGTGCCAGCAGTTTAGCAGGGACCGGTCAGCCCCAGCATTTT.

Of note for this clone: The junction differs from germline at one of its ends, possibly a read error. This chain joins TRBV7-7 and TRBJ2-5; a weak D match, TRBD1 (5 bases). The germline V gene encodes CDR1 SSHAT and CDR2 FNYEAQ (reference sequence). The CDR3 extends over 13 amino acids. The CDR3 DNA reads TGTGCTAGCAGTCGAGACAGCGCAGAGACCCAGTACTTC. This codes for CASSRDSAETQYF.

The gene calls are TRBV7-8 and TRBJ2-3; D is uncertain. Germline CDR1 reads SGHVS; CDR2 reads FQNEAQ. CDR3 size: 14 residues. Trimming shortened V by 5 bases and J by 6 bases, and 15 bases separated the two germline ends. The CDR3 nucleotides are TGTGCCAGCAGCCCGCCACCCTGGGCCGATACGCAGTATTTT. Residues: CASSPPPWADTQYF.

Only one count was recorded for this clone. The rearrangement joins TRBV18 to TRBJ2-7; weak D call: TRBD2 (7 bases). This CDR3 is 14 amino acids long. The V and J ends lost 3 bases and 5 bases respectively, with 14 bases between them. CDR1 is KGHSH, CDR2 LQKENI, per germline. This CDR3 is CASSPGGGLNEQYF. DNA for the CDR3: TGTGCCAGCTCACCGGGGGGGGGCCTGAACGAGCAGTACTTC.

The table lists this clone with a few counts. The V call is TRBV5-1, the J call TRBJ1-1; 9 bases are a match to TRBD1. The CDR3 has 14 amino acids. Germline V gives CDR1 SGHRS, CDR2 YFSETQ. With V trimmed by 4 bases and J by 4 bases, 5 bases remained unmatched. CDR3 region: CASSPDRGVTEAFF. DNA for the CDR3: TGCGCCAGCAGCCCAGACAGGGGGGTCACTGAAGCTTTCTTT.

This chain joins TRBV6-5 and TRBJ1-2, with a possible D match to TRBD1 (5 bases). The ends were cut back, 5 bases at V and 3 bases at J, with 13 bases in the middle. In germline, CDR1 is MNHEY, CDR2 SVGAGI. This CDR3 is built from 14 residues. CDR3 protein: CASSARGSDYGYTF. The CDR3 bases are TGTGCCAGCAGTGCAAGGGGATCTGACTATGGCTACACCTTC.

This chain uses TRBV19 with TRBJ2-7; 9 bases fit TRBD2. Trimming took 5 bases from V and 2 from J; bases not matched to a gene: 7. The CDR3 covers 15 residues. The germline V gene has CDR1 LNHDA and CDR2 SQIVND (reference sequence). The CDR3 sequence: CASSVSGGKTYEQYF. The CDR3 DNA is TGTGCCAGTAGTGTTAGCGGGGGCAAAACCTACGAGCAGTACTTC. Drawing the rest from reference TRBV19 and TRBJ2-7, the complete variable domain is DGGITQSPKYLFRKEGQNVTLSCEQNLNHDAMYWYRQDPGQGLRLIYYSQIVNDFQKGDIAEGYSVSREKKESFPLTVTSAQKNPTAFYLCASSVSGGKTYEQYFGPGTRLTVT.

This clone was detected only a few times. The gene calls are TRBV28 and TRBJ1-2; no firm D call. This CDR3 region has 12 residues. The V and J ends lost 4 bases and 7 bases respectively, with 10 bases between them. Germline CDR1 MDHEN, CDR2 SYDVKM. The CDR3 sequence: CASSSLGIGYTF. DNA for the CDR3: TGTGCCAGCAGTTCGCTAGGAATTGGCTACACCTTC.

The rearrangement uses TRBV7-2 and TRBJ2-7; 7 bases are a match to TRBD2. The CDR3 is 12 amino acids. From germline, CDR1 is SGHTA and CDR2 FQGNSA. J lost 8 bases, V lost 5 bases, and 6 bases had no gene match. This CDR3 reads CASSHPSGQQYF. As DNA, the CDR3 is TGTGCCAGCAGCCACCCTAGCGGCCAGCAGTACTTC.

This chain uses TRBV27 with TRBJ2-7, with a possible D match to TRBD1 (5 bases). The ends were cut back, 5 bases at V and 7 bases at J, with 21 bases in the middle. CDR3 length: 15 amino acids. Germline CDR1 reads MNHEY; CDR2 reads SMNVEV (reference sequence). CDR3 bases: TGTGCCAGCAGTCCCCTTGGGCTGGCGCAGGGAGAGCAGTACTTC. It specifies CASSPLGLAQGEQYF.

This clone was found once. The chain has TRBV5-6 and TRBJ1-1; perhaps TRBD1 as D (5 bases). CDR1 is SGHDT and CDR2 is YYEEEE in the germline V gene. The CDR3 sequence is 16 residues long. Trimming took off 3 bases at V and 6 bases at J, with 21 bases between the two ends. The CDR3 DNA sequence: TGTGCCAGCAGCTCCCTGGGGCAGCTATTAATGGCTGAAGCTTTCTTT. It is translated as CASSSLGQLLMAEAFF.

This chain joins TRBV7-9 and TRBJ1-1; possible D gene TRBD1, 6 bases. Germline CDR1 reads SEHNR; CDR2 reads FQNEAQ (reference sequence). Deletions cut 5 bases from V and 5 bases from J, with 9 bases between. This CDR3 is 12 amino acids long. CDR3 loop: CASSAGTTEAFF. In DNA form, the CDR3 reads TGTGCCAGCAGCGCCGGGACAACTGAAGCTTTCTTT.

V usage is TRBV19 and J usage is TRBJ1-3; TRBD1 aligns across 7 bases. J gave up 0 bases and V 7 bases, and 6 bases lay outside the gene matches. CDR1 and CDR2 (germline): LNHDA, SQIVND (reference sequence). This CDR3 comprises 15 residues. The chain's CDR3 is CASTAGQFSGNTIYF. In DNA form, the CDR3 reads TGTGCCAGTACCGCGGGACAGTTCTCTGGAAACACCATATATTTT. Based on the CDR3 plus reference TRBV19 and TRBJ1-3, the full variable domain is DGGITQSPKYLFRKEGQNVTLSCEQNLNHDAMYWYRQDPGQGLRLIYYSQIVNDFQKGDIAEGYSVSREKKESFPLTVTSAQKNPTAFYLCASTAGQFSGNTIYFGEGSWLTVV.

In this sample, this clone turned up a few times. The rearrangement links TRBV6-6 to TRBJ1-5, with D possibly being TRBD1 (5 bases). CDR1 MNHNY and CDR2 SVGAGI come from the germline V gene (reference sequence). V gave up 2 bases and J gave up 0 bases, with 11 bases separating them. The CDR3 contains 16 residues. CDR3 sequence: CASSYVGAGSNQPQHF. CDR3 sequence (DNA): TGTGCCAGCAGTTACGTCGGGGCCGGTAGCAATCAGCCCCAGCATTTT.

This chain uses TRBV6-5 with TRBJ1-4; TRBD1 aligns across 8 bases. Per the germline V gene, CDR1 is MNHEY and CDR2 is SVGAGI. V was pared by 4 bases and J by 4 bases, with 8 bases of the junction left unmatched. The CDR3 is 16 amino acids. CDR3 amino acids: CASSFGQGQVNEKLFF. The CDR3 coding sequence is TGTGCCAGCAGTTTCGGACAGGGCCAGGTTAATGAAAAACTGTTTTTT.

The chain carries TRBV13 and TRBJ2-7; tentatively, D is TRBD1 (6 bases). This CDR3 is built from 13 residues. Trimming took off 0 bases at V and 5 bases at J, with 8 bases between the two ends. The germline V gene encodes CDR1 PRHDT and CDR2 FYEKMQ (reference sequence). CDR3 nucleotides: TGTGCCAGCAGCTTAGGACAGGGCCACGAGCAGTACTTC. Translating gives CASSLGQGHEQYF.